These T cell receptor beta chains were read from a single sample in a study of blood T cell repertoires in COVID-19. TCRdb keeps only in-frame clones here, not all; method: immunoSEQ multiplex PCR. The sample lists roughly 250,000 clones, about 88% occurring once. The sequencing input was peripheral blood. The receptors come from a woman in her 40s who had recovered from COVID-19. Each CDR3 is given with its conserved first and last residue. Each record gives: V gene, D gene, J gene, clone size, CDR3 DNA, CDR3 protein. A D gene is named only where the DNA matches it firmly. Size tells how often a clone was seen (once, few, many) or the class of an expanded clone, and some rows leave it out.

V gene: TRBV7-2
D gene: TRBD1
J gene: TRBJ1-2
clone size: NA
CDR3 DNA: TGTGCCAGCAGCTTGCCGAACCCAGGACAGGGGGCTGGCTACACCTTC
CDR3 protein: CASSLPNPGQGAGYTF

V gene: TRBV2
D gene: TRBD1
J gene: TRBJ1-3
clone size: NA
CDR3 DNA: TGTGCCAGCAGTGGACAGGGAGGTGGAAACACCATATATTTT
CDR3 protein: CASSGQGGGNTIYF

V gene: TRBV18
D gene: NA
J gene: TRBJ1-1
clone size: NA
CDR3 DNA: TGTGCCAGCTCCCCGGCCGGGGAGAGCACTGAAGCTTTCTTT
CDR3 protein: CASSPAGESTEAFF

V gene: TRBV10-3
D gene: TRBD1
J gene: TRBJ1-5
clone size: few
CDR3 DNA: TGTGCCATCAGGGGGGACAGCCTCAGCAATCAGCCCCAGCATTTT
CDR3 protein: CAIRGDSLSNQPQHF

V gene: TRBV7-2
D gene: NA
J gene: TRBJ1-5
clone size: NA
CDR3 DNA: TGTGCCAGCAGCTCGAGCAGGGGTACAGGTCAGCCCCAGCATTTT
CDR3 protein: CASSSSRGTGQPQHF

V gene: TRBV7-9
D gene: NA
J gene: TRBJ2-5
clone size: NA
CDR3 DNA: TGTGCCAGCAGCTTAGCTCACAGGCAAGAGACCCAGTACTTC
CDR3 protein: CASSLAHRQETQYF

V gene: TRBV4-3
D gene: TRBD1
J gene: TRBJ2-3
clone size: NA
CDR3 DNA: TGCGCCAGCAGCCAAGCCGGGACAGGCCACCTCACAGATACGCAGTATTTT
CDR3 protein: CASSQAGTGHLTDTQYF

V gene: TRBV10-3
D gene: TRBD2
J gene: TRBJ2-7
clone size: NA
CDR3 DNA: TGTGCCATCAGGAGCGGGGGAGGTTCCTACGAGCAGTACTTC
CDR3 protein: CAIRSGGGSYEQYF

V gene: TRBV19
D gene: NA
J gene: TRBJ2-3
clone size: once
CDR3 DNA: TGTGCCAGTAGTATGTGGCTCACAGGGACAGATACGCAGTATTTT
CDR3 protein: CASSMWLTGTDTQYF

V gene: TRBV27
D gene: TRBD1
J gene: TRBJ1-2
clone size: once
CDR3 DNA: TGTGCCAGCAGTCCGGCTGGGACAGGAGTCTATGGCTACACCTTC
CDR3 protein: CASSPAGTGVYGYTF

V gene: TRBV30
D gene: TRBD1
J gene: TRBJ1-6
clone size: few
CDR3 DNA: TGTGCCTGGAGTGTAGGGACAGTTAGCAATTCACCCCTCCACTTT
CDR3 protein: CAWSVGTVSNSPLHF

V gene: TRBV9
D gene: TRBD1
J gene: TRBJ1-6
clone size: few
CDR3 DNA: TGTGCCAGCAGCGTTTCAGGGGGGAATTCACCCCTCCACTTT
CDR3 protein: CASSVSGGNSPLHF

V gene: TRBV27
D gene: TRBD1
J gene: TRBJ2-1
clone size: once
CDR3 DNA: TGTGCCAGCAGGCTTGGGACAGAGATCTACAATGAGCAGTTCTTC
CDR3 protein: CASRLGTEIYNEQFF

V gene: TRBV12-5
D gene: NA
J gene: TRBJ1-5
clone size: NA
CDR3 DNA: TGTGCTAGTGGTTTGTCAAACGGAGGGGATCAGCCCCAGCATTTT
CDR3 protein: CASGLSNGGDQPQHF

V gene: TRBV28
D gene: TRBD1
J gene: TRBJ1-3
clone size: NA
CDR3 DNA: TGTGCCAGCAGTTTAACGGACAGGGGGTCTGGAAACACCATATATTTT
CDR3 protein: CASSLTDRGSGNTIYF

V gene: TRBV18
D gene: TRBD2
J gene: TRBJ2-1
clone size: NA
CDR3 DNA: TGTGCCAGCTCACCCGGACTAGCGGGGGGGCAAAATGAGCAGTTCTTC
CDR3 protein: CASSPGLAGGQNEQFF

V gene: TRBV5-6
D gene: TRBD1
J gene: TRBJ2-1
clone size: few
CDR3 DNA: TGTGCCAGCAGCTTGGAACTTTGGGACAGTTACAATGAGCAGTTCTTC
CDR3 protein: CASSLELWDSYNEQFF

V gene: TRBV4-2
D gene: NA
J gene: TRBJ2-7
clone size: NA
CDR3 DNA: TGTGCCAGCAGCCAAGAGGACAGAGCCTACGAGCAGTACTTC
CDR3 protein: CASSQEDRAYEQYF

V gene: TRBV5-1
D gene: NA
J gene: TRBJ1-5
clone size: NA
CDR3 DNA: TGCGCCAGCAGCCCGTTAGACAGAAATCAGCCCCAGCATTTT
CDR3 protein: CASSPLDRNQPQHF

V gene: TRBV19
D gene: NA
J gene: TRBJ2-5
clone size: NA
CDR3 DNA: TGTGCCAGTAGTGGGCAGAAAGAGACCCAGTACTTC
CDR3 protein: CASSGQKETQYF

V gene: TRBV3-1/TRBV3-2
D gene: NA
J gene: TRBJ1-6
clone size: NA
CDR3 DNA: TGTGCCAGCAGCCATGGAGACAGGAGCTCCTATAATTCACCCCTCCACTTT
CDR3 protein: CASSHGDRSSYNSPLHF

V gene: TRBV28
D gene: TRBD1
J gene: TRBJ1-4
clone size: NA
CDR3 DNA: TGTGCCACACGACAGGGAAGGTCAACAGCTAATGAAAAACTGTTTTTT
CDR3 protein: CATRQGRSTANEKLFF

V gene: TRBV4-3
D gene: NA
J gene: TRBJ1-1
clone size: NA
CDR3 DNA: TGCGCCAGCAGCCCCAACAGGGCCAACACTGAAGCTTTCTTT
CDR3 protein: CASSPNRANTEAFF

V gene: TRBV24-1
D gene: TRBD1
J gene: TRBJ2-1
clone size: once
CDR3 DNA: TGTGCCACCAGTGAACCGGGACAGGGTAGCAATGAGCAGTTCTTC
CDR3 protein: CATSEPGQGSNEQFF

V gene: TRBV9
D gene: NA
J gene: TRBJ2-2
clone size: NA
CDR3 DNA: TGTGCCAGCAGCGCAAAAACCGGGGAGCTGTTTTTT
CDR3 protein: CASSAKTGELFF

V gene: TRBV29-1
D gene: TRBD1
J gene: TRBJ2-2
clone size: NA
CDR3 DNA: TGCAGCGTCCCTATTTCCCGGACAGGGGTGGGGACCGGGGAGCTGTTTTTT
CDR3 protein: CSVPISRTGVGTGELFF

V gene: TRBV19
D gene: TRBD1
J gene: TRBJ1-1
clone size: NA
CDR3 DNA: TGTGCCAGTAGTATAGGACAGGGGGTGTTTGAAGCTTTCTTT
CDR3 protein: CASSIGQGVFEAFF

V gene: TRBV6-6
D gene: TRBD1
J gene: TRBJ1-1
clone size: NA
CDR3 DNA: TGTGCCAGCAGTTACGGGACAGGGCTGTTCCCTGAAGCTTTCTTT
CDR3 protein: CASSYGTGLFPEAFF

V gene: TRBV3-1/TRBV3-2
D gene: NA
J gene: TRBJ2-2
clone size: few
CDR3 DNA: TGTGCCAGCAGCCAAGGAATAGCGGTCACCGGGGAGCTGTTTTTT
CDR3 protein: CASSQGIAVTGELFF

V gene: TRBV11-3
D gene: TRBD1
J gene: TRBJ2-7
clone size: NA
CDR3 DNA: TGTGCCAGCAGCTCCTGGACAGGGAGCTCCTACGAGCAGTACTTC
CDR3 protein: CASSSWTGSSYEQYF

V gene: TRBV19
D gene: NA
J gene: TRBJ2-1
clone size: few
CDR3 DNA: TGTGCCAGCACTCCAAGGCGGGGGCAGGTCTACAATGAGCAGTTCTTC
CDR3 protein: CASTPRRGQVYNEQFF